This TCR beta chain was recorded in a study of T cell clonotyping in hematopoietic cell transplantation. Study results and limitations: Few recipient clonotypes overlapped donors; over 95% were de novo at given depth.

The time point is: recipient sample about 28 days before transplant, after cytoreduction. Recipients were bled about 28 days pretransplant and at posttransplant days 30, 100, 180. Profiling relied on immunoSEQ multiplex PCR, and the TCRdb table lists in-frame clones only, not all of them. The table includes around 13,000 clones, 80% to 85% detected once. Trimming cost V 3 bases and J 3 bases, with 13 bases left between them. CDR1 MNHEY and CDR2 SMNVEV come from the germline V gene (reference sequence). The length of the CDR3 is 15 residues. Of note for this clone: Its antigen is not known.

The sequencing here drew on peripheral blood mononuclear cells, taken before stem cell transplant. The rearrangement links TRBV27 to TRBJ2-3, with D possibly being TRBD1 or TRBD2 (5 bases each). The sequence derives from a man aged 55 to 70 with acute myeloid leukemia. Some clones in this sample may be carry-over from other donors' samples. CDR3 in DNA: TGTGCCAGCAGTTTCGGGGCTTCCGGGACAGATACGCAGTATTTT. Its translation: CASSFGASGTDTQYF.